This is a list of T cell receptor beta chains from one sample in a study of T cell responses to AZD1222 COVID-19 vaccine. Assay used: immunoSEQ multiplex PCR; TCRdb lists only in-frame clones, some missing. In the table there are fewer than 200,000 clones, approximately 90% of which are singletons. This specimen consisted of peripheral blood, obtained on day 0 of MenACWY control vaccination. These receptors all stem from an adult in good health. Each CDR3 is given with its conserved first and last residue. Each record gives: J gene, D gene, clone size, V gene, CDR3 protein, CDR3 DNA. D genes are given only for firm matches. Rows give clone size only sometimes, using once, few, many, or a class for an expanded clone.

j_gene: TRBJ1-1; d_gene: .; abundance: .; v_gene: TRBV19; CDR3aa: CASSIARVAHTEAFF; CDR3nt: TGTGCCAGTAGTATAGCCCGGGTGGCGCACACTGAAGCTTTCTTT
j_gene: TRBJ2-7; d_gene: .; abundance: few; v_gene: TRBV5-1; CDR3aa: CASGKDGTKEQYF; CDR3nt: TGCGCCAGCGGGAAGGACGGGACCAAAGAGCAGTACTTC
j_gene: TRBJ1-1; d_gene: .; abundance: .; v_gene: TRBV27; CDR3aa: CASSLSRGGTEAFF; CDR3nt: TGTGCCAGCAGTTTATCCCGGGGGGGCACTGAAGCTTTCTTT
j_gene: TRBJ2-7; d_gene: .; abundance: .; v_gene: TRBV5-1; CDR3aa: CASSLVSSSYEQYF; CDR3nt: TGCGCCAGCAGCTTGGTCTCGAGCTCCTACGAGCAGTACTTC
j_gene: TRBJ1-5; d_gene: .; abundance: once; v_gene: TRBV4-3; CDR3aa: CASSQVLRGGNQPQHF; CDR3nt: TGCGCCAGCAGCCAAGTTCTGCGGGGAGGCAATCAGCCCCAGCATTTT
j_gene: TRBJ2-3; d_gene: TRBD1; abundance: .; v_gene: TRBV11-1; CDR3aa: CASSLGQGGEDTQYF; CDR3nt: TGTGCCAGCAGCTTGGGACAGGGAGGAGAAGATACGCAGTATTTT
j_gene: TRBJ2-5; d_gene: .; abundance: .; v_gene: TRBV3-1/TRBV3-2; CDR3aa: CASSQQETQYF; CDR3nt: TGTGCCAGCAGCCAACAAGAGACCCAGTACTTC
j_gene: TRBJ1-2; d_gene: .; abundance: .; v_gene: TRBV19; CDR3aa: CASSSRGGNYGYTF; CDR3nt: TGTGCCAGTAGTTCGCGTGGGGGGAACTATGGCTACACCTTC
j_gene: TRBJ1-2; d_gene: .; abundance: .; v_gene: TRBV29-1; CDR3aa: CSVRVGRYGYTF; CDR3nt: TGCAGCGTTAGGGTAGGCAGGTATGGCTACACCTTC
j_gene: TRBJ1-3; d_gene: .; abundance: .; v_gene: TRBV7-2; CDR3aa: CASSLNWGRNTIYF; CDR3nt: TGTGCCAGCAGCTTAAATTGGGGGCGGAACACCATATATTTT
j_gene: TRBJ2-2; d_gene: .; abundance: .; v_gene: TRBV10-3; CDR3aa: CAISESGERSGELFF; CDR3nt: TGTGCCATCAGTGAGTCGGGGGAGAGGAGCGGGGAGCTGTTTTTT
j_gene: TRBJ2-5; d_gene: TRBD2; abundance: .; v_gene: TRBV27; CDR3aa: CASSPRLAGGGETQYF; CDR3nt: TGTGCCAGCAGTCCCAGACTAGCGGGAGGGGGAGAGACCCAGTACTTC
j_gene: TRBJ2-2; d_gene: .; abundance: .; v_gene: TRBV5-8; CDR3aa: CASSSGARTGELFF; CDR3nt: TGTGCCAGCAGCTCAGGGGCTCGCACCGGGGAGCTGTTTTTT
j_gene: TRBJ2-1; d_gene: TRBD1; abundance: .; v_gene: TRBV19; CDR3aa: CASSATGTGGRNEQFF; CDR3nt: TGTGCCAGTAGTGCAACCGGGACAGGGGGACGGAATGAGCAGTTCTTC
j_gene: TRBJ1-5; d_gene: .; abundance: once; v_gene: TRBV30; CDR3aa: CAWSLAGRVIPQHF; CDR3nt: TGTGCCTGGAGTCTGGCAGGTAGGGTGATTCCCCAGCATTTT
j_gene: TRBJ2-3; d_gene: TRBD2; abundance: .; v_gene: TRBV9; CDR3aa: CASSVSGRDRFTQYF; CDR3nt: TGTGCCAGCAGCGTTAGCGGGCGGGATCGATTTACGCAGTATTTT
j_gene: TRBJ2-7; d_gene: TRBD2; abundance: .; v_gene: TRBV11-3; CDR3aa: CASSPRRGSGTYEQYF; CDR3nt: TGTGCCAGCAGCCCTCGGAGGGGTAGCGGGACCTACGAGCAGTACTTC
j_gene: TRBJ1-4; d_gene: .; abundance: once; v_gene: TRBV3-1/TRBV3-2; CDR3aa: CASAPARGTNEKLFF; CDR3nt: TGTGCCAGCGCCCCGGCGAGGGGTACTAATGAAAAACTGTTTTTT
j_gene: TRBJ2-1; d_gene: .; abundance: .; v_gene: TRBV2; CDR3aa: CASSPGTPLNEQFF; CDR3nt: TGTGCCAGCAGTCCCGGGACACCGCTGAATGAGCAGTTCTTC
j_gene: TRBJ2-1; d_gene: TRBD2; abundance: few; v_gene: TRBV3-1/TRBV3-2; CDR3aa: CASSQGVMTSGYNEQFF; CDR3nt: TGTGCCAGCAGCCAGGGGGTAATGACTAGCGGGTACAATGAGCAGTTCTTC
j_gene: TRBJ2-7; d_gene: .; abundance: .; v_gene: TRBV11-1; CDR3aa: CASSEGPHEQYF; CDR3nt: TGTGCCAGCAGCGAGGGCCCCCACGAGCAGTACTTC
j_gene: TRBJ1-5; d_gene: .; abundance: .; v_gene: TRBV10-3; CDR3aa: CAISDNYSNQPQHF; CDR3nt: TGTGCCATCAGTGACAACTATAGCAATCAGCCCCAGCATTTT
j_gene: TRBJ1-3; d_gene: .; abundance: .; v_gene: TRBV5-1; CDR3aa: CASSSAASGNTIYF; CDR3nt: TGCGCCAGCAGCTCTGCAGCCTCTGGAAACACCATATATTTT
j_gene: TRBJ2-3; d_gene: TRBD2; abundance: .; v_gene: TRBV9; CDR3aa: CASSPGRPRGTDTQYF; CDR3nt: TGTGCCAGCAGCCCCGGGAGGCCGAGGGGCACAGATACGCAGTATTTT
j_gene: TRBJ2-1; d_gene: .; abundance: .; v_gene: TRBV27; CDR3aa: CASKGERDGRFF; CDR3nt: TGTGCCAGCAAAGGAGAACGGGATGGAAGGTTCTTC
j_gene: TRBJ2-5; d_gene: .; abundance: few; v_gene: TRBV11-3; CDR3aa: CASSSRWAGDDQETQYF; CDR3nt: TGTGCCAGCAGCTCCAGATGGGCCGGGGACGACCAAGAGACCCAGTACTTC